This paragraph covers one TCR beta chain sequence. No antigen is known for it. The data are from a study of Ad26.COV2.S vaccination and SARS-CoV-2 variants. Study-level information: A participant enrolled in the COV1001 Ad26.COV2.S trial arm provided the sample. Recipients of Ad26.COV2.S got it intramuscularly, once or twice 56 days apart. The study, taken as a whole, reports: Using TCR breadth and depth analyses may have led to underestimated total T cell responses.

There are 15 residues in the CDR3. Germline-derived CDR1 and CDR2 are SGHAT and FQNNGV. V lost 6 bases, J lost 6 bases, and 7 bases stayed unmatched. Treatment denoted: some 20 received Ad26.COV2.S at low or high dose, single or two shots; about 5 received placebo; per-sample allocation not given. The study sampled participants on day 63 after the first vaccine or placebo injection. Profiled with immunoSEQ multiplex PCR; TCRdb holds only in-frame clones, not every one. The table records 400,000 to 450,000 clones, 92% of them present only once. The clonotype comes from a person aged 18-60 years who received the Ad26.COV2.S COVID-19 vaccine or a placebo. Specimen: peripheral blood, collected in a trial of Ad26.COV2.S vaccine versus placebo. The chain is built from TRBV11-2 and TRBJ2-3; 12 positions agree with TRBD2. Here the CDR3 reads CASRGLAGIRDTQYF. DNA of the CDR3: TGTGCCAGCAGAGGACTAGCGGGGATCCGGGATACGCAGTATTTT. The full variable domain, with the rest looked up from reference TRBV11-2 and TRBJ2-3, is EAGVAQSPRYKIIEKRQSVAFWCNPISGHATLYWYQQILGQGPKLLIQFQNNGVVDDSQLPKDRFSAERLKGVDSTLKIQPAKLEDSAVYLCASRGLAGIRDTQYFGPGTRLTVL.